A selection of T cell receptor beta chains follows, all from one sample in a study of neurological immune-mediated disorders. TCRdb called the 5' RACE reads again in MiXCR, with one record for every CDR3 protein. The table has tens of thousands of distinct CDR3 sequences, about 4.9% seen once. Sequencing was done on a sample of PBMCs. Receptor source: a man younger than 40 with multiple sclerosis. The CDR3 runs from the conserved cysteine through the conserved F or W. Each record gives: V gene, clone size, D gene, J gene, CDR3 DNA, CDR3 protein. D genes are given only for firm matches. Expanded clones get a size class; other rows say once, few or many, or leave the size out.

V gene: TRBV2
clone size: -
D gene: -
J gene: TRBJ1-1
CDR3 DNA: TGTGCCAGCAGTGGGGAAATGAGCACTGAAGCTTTCTTT
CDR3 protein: CASSGEMSTEAFF

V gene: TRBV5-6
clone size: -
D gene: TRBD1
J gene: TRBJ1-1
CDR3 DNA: TGTGCCAGCAGCGCCCCGGACAGGAGGAACACTGAAGCTTTCTTT
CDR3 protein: CASSAPDRRNTEAFF

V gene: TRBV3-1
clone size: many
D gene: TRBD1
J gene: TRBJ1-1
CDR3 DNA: TGTGCCAGCAGCCATAGCAGGGGGCGAGCTAGTGCTGAAGCTTTCTTT
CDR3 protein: CASSHSRGRASAEAFF

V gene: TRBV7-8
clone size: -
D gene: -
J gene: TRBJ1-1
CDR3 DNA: TGTGCCAGCGGGACCCTGGGGGCCACTGAAGCTTTCTTT
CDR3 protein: CASGTLGATEAFF

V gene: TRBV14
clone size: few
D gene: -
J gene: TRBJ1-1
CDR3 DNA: TGTGCCAGCAGCGCGATCGGAGGGGGGAAGGGAACTGAAGCTTTCTTT
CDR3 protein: CASSAIGGGKGTEAFF

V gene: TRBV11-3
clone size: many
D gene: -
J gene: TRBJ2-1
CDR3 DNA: TGTGCCAGCAGCTTAAACAACAATGAGCAGTTCTTC
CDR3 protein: CASSLNNNEQFF

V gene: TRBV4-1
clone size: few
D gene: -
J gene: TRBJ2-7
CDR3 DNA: TGCGCCAGCAGCCCTGGACGCGGACGACGAGACTCCTACGAGCAGTACTTC
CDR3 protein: CASSPGRGRRDSYEQYF

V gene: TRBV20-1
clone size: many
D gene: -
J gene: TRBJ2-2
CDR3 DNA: TGCAGTGCTAGGCGGGGCCAGAACACCGGGGAGCTGTTTTTT
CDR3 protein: CSARRGQNTGELFF

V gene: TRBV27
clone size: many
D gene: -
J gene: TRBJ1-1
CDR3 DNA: TGTGCCAGCAGTTTTAGTGGAGTGAACACTGAAGCTTTCTTT
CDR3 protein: CASSFSGVNTEAFF

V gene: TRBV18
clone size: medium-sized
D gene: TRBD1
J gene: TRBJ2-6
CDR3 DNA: TGTGCCAGCTCACCTTACGGACAGGGAAGGAGTGGGGCCAACGTCCTGACTTTC
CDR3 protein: CASSPYGQGRSGANVLTF

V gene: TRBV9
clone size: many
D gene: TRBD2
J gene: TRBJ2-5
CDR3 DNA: TGTGCCAGCAGCGCCGGATGGGGCGGGGGGGCCCGGGAGACCCAGTACTTC
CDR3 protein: CASSAGWGGGARETQYF

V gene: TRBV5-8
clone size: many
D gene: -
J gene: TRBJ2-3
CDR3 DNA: TGTGCCAGCAGCCCCGGGACCAGGGGTAGCACAGATACGCAGTATTTT
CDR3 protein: CASSPGTRGSTDTQYF

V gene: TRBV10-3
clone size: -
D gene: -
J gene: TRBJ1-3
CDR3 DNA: TGTGCCATCACCTCCGGACCTGGAAACACCATATATTTT
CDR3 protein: CAITSGPGNTIYF

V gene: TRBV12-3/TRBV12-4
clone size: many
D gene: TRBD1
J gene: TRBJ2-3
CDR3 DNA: TGTGCCAGCAGTTTGGGACAGGATCGGGCAGATACGCAGTATTTT
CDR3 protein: CASSLGQDRADTQYF

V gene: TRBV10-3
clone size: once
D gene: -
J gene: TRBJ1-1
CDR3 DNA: TGTGCCATCAGTGAGTCGTTTCGACGGACAACGAACACTGAAGCTTTCTTT
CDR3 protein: CAISESFRRTTNTEAFF

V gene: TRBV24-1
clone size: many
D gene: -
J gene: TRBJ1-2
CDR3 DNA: TGTGCCACCAGTGATCAGGGGAGGAACTATGGCTACACCTTC
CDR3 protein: CATSDQGRNYGYTF

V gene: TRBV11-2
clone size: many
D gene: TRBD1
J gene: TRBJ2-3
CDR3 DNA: TGTGCCAGCAGCTATACGACAGGGAGAGGCACAGATACGCAGTATTTT
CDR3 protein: CASSYTTGRGTDTQYF

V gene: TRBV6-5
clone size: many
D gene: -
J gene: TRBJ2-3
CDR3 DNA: TGTGCCAGCAGCCGCGGTTTCACAGGGGGGGGAACAGATACGCAGTATTTT
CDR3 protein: CASSRGFTGGGTDTQYF

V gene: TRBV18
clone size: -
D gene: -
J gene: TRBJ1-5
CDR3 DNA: TGTGCCAGCTCACCACGAGGGGATCAGCCCCAGCATTTT
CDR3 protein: CASSPRGDQPQHF

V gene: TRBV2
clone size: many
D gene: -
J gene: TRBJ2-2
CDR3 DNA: TGTGCCACCGACTCCTCGACTAACACCGGGGAGCTGTTTTTT
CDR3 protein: CATDSSTNTGELFF

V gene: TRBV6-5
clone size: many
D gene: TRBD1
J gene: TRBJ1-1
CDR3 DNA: TGTGCCAGCAGTTACGGGGACAGTGAAGCTTTCTTT
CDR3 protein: CASSYGDSEAFF

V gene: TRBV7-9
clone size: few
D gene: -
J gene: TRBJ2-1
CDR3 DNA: TGTGCCAGCAGCTCTTCTAAGGGGACACGTGGCTACAATGAGCAGTTCTTC
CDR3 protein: CASSSSKGTRGYNEQFF

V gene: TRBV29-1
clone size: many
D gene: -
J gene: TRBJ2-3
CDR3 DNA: TGCAGCGTTGGCATTAGCCTAAGCACAGATACGCAGTATTTT
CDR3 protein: CSVGISLSTDTQYF

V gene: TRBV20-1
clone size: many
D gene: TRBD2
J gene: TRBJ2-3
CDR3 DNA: TGCAGTGCTCCTAGCGGGGGGAACACAGATACGCAGTATTTT
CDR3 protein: CSAPSGGNTDTQYF

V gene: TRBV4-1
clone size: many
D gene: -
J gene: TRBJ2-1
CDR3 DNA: TGCGCCAGCAGCCCAACTCTGGAGGGCATGCAGTTCTTC
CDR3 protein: CASSPTLEGMQFF